This T cell receptor (beta chain) appears in the sequencing data of a study of T cell changes during pregnancy in multiple sclerosis. Trimming left V 1 base short and J 1 base short, with 7 bases between. CDR3 length: 14 residues. CDR1 is MGHDK and CDR2 is SYGVNS in the germline V gene. Clones were sequenced by immunoSEQ multiplex PCR, and TCRdb holds only the in-frame ones, with some missing. Found here are 40,000 to 60,000 clones, around 90% of them singletons; the top ten hold under 0.65%. V gene TRBV25-1 combines with J gene TRBJ1-1; D not certain. The specimen was CD4+ T cells from peripheral blood mononuclear cells, collected in the third trimester of pregnancy. The TCR originated in a female donor with multiple sclerosis, enrolled in a pregnancy study. The CDR3 DNA reads TGTGCCAGCAGTGAATCCGACAAGAACACTGAAGCTTTCTTT. It translates to CASSESDKNTEAFF.